This T cell receptor (beta chain) was obtained from a study of T cells in Graves' hyperthyroidism and ophthalmopathy. There were TCR beta CDR3 regions amplified from RNA transcripts. TCR CDR3 underwent first-round RT-PCR with the HTBI primer set. MiXCR, applied by TCRdb to the multiplex PCR reads, yields one record per CDR3 protein. Of approximately 46,000 distinct CDR3 sequences listed, 49% are singletons. General study results and limits: A 13 V-J signature model discriminated ophthalmopathy versus stable hyperthyroidism.

This clonotype was detected ten times or more. Its antigen is not identified. Among the patients, aged 18 to 65, hyperthyroidism was newly diagnosed and had lasted under 2 months. In making diagnoses, clinical symptoms, serum thyroxine and TRAb, thyroid ultrasound and orbital computed tomography were all used. The TCR was taken from a woman between 45 and 65 years old with Graves' hyperthyroidism. Sequenced material: peripheral blood or thyroid tissue (not recorded which).

The CDR3 loop is CSTPGQHNYTF. Here the CDR3 DNA reads TGCAGCACGCCGGGTCAGCATAACTACACCTTC. The rearrangement joins TRBV20-1 to TRBJ1-2; unclear D gene. CDR3 length: 11 amino acids. Germline CDR1 DFQATT, CDR2 SNEGSKA (reference sequence).